One sample yielded the 16 T cell receptor beta chains listed below, sequenced in a study of cytomegalovirus exposure and HLA in healthy donors. A multiplex PCR was run with 60 Vbeta primers and 13 Jbeta primers. The data were produced by immunoSEQ multiplex PCR, yet TCRdb's version contains in-frame clones alone and is incomplete. Of 97,000 or so clones in the sample, 77% were seen once. The specimen was PBMCs. The receptors come from a male donor in good health and CMV-seropositive.

For this clone: The junction shows a germline mismatch at one end, possibly a read error. This chain joins TRBV5-1 and TRBJ2-6; TRBD1 aligns across 9 bases. This CDR3 region has 17 residues. Germline V gives CDR1 SGHRS, CDR2 YFSETQ. CDR3 bases: TGCGCCAGCAGCTTGGAGGGACAGGGCGCTGGGGCCAACGGCCTGACTTTC. Translation gives CASSLEGQGAGANGLTF.

This clone was counted only a few times. V is TRBV10-3 and J is TRBJ2-1; 7 bases agree with TRBD2. Germline V gene sequence: CDR1 ENHRY, CDR2 SYGVKD. CDR3 length: 13 amino acids. The junction had 5 bases not matched to a gene; V was cut back by 8 bases and J by 4 bases. CDR3 coding DNA: TGTGCCATCCATACTAGCGAGTACAATGAGCAGTTCTTC. Encoded protein: CAIHTSEYNEQFF.

This clone was picked up one time. The CDR3 DNA reads as TGTGCCCCAAGGGTGTTAGAGGGCTACGAGCAGTACTTC. Protein: CAPRVLEGYEQYF. The gene calls are TRBV7-9 and TRBJ2-7, with D possibly being TRBD2 (5 bases). Trimming left V 11 bases short and J 3 bases short, with 17 bases between. From germline, CDR1 is SEHNR and CDR2 FQNEAQ (reference sequence). The CDR3 covers 13 residues.

This chain connects TRBV28 to TRBJ1-5, with a weak D call TRBD1 (6 bases). The CDR3 consists of 15 residues. The germline gives CDR1 MDHEN, CDR2 SYDVKM. V lost 8 bases and J lost 4, with 18 bases in between. The CDR3 coding sequence is TGTGCCAGCGGACAAGGGGGGAGGGGGAATCAGCCCCAGCATTTT. It yields the protein CASGQGGRGNQPQHF.

The V and J genes are TRBV10-3 and TRBJ2-3, with unresolved D. The CDR3 is 14 amino acids. V shed 6 bases and J shed 1 base, with 11 bases lying between them. Germline CDR1 is ENHRY and CDR2 is SYGVKD. CDR3: CAIRLTGGTDTQYF. The CDR3 nucleotides are TGTGCCATCAGACTTACGGGTGGCACAGATACGCAGTATTTT.

This chain links TRBV28 with TRBJ2-5; TRBD1 aligns across 7 bases. The junction had 12 bases not matched to a gene; V was cut back by 5 bases and J by 3 bases. The length of the CDR3 is 16 residues. Germline-derived CDR1 and CDR2 are MDHEN and SYDVKM. CDR3 amino acids: CASSLRDSGIEETQYF. The CDR3 bases are TGTGCCAGCAGTCTCCGGGACAGCGGAATTGAAGAGACCCAGTACTTC.

V gene TRBV28 combines with J gene TRBJ1-4; 10 positions match TRBD1. CDR3 length equals 13 residues. Trimming removed 7 bases from V and 7 bases from J; junction bases left unmatched: 3. Germline V lookup: CDR1 MDHEN, CDR2 SYDVKM. CDR3 region: CASTGQGIEKLFF. The CDR3 nucleotides read TGTGCCAGCACGGGACAGGGGATTGAAAAACTGTTTTTT.

The chain joins TRBV9 to TRBJ1-2, with D possibly TRBD1 on 5 matching bases. V lost 0 bases, J lost 4 bases, and 13 bases lay in between. The V gene's germline CDR1 is SGDLS and CDR2 YYNGEE. The CDR3 sequence is 15 residues long. The DNA for the CDR3 is TGTGCCAGCAGCGTAGCCGGGGGAAGTTCCTATGGCTACACCTTC. Encoded protein: CASSVAGGSSYGYTF.

The genes are TRBV27 and TRBJ2-5; D may be TRBD2 (7 bases). The CDR3 is 15 amino acids. Germline V gene sequence: CDR1 MNHEY, CDR2 SMNVEV (reference sequence). Trimming removed 0 bases at V and 5 bases at J, with 13 bases between. The DNA for the CDR3 is TGTGCCAGCAGTTTATCGGGGAGGGGGAGGGAGACCCAGTACTTC. Amino acid sequence: CASSLSGRGRETQYF.

The chain employs TRBV5-1 and TRBJ1-4; a weak D match, TRBD1 (6 bases). Trimming pared 2 bases from V and 5 bases from J, leaving 13 bases between. The length of the CDR3 is 15 residues. In germline, CDR1 is SGHRS, CDR2 YFSETQ. The CDR3 is CASSFAGQGNEKLFF. The CDR3 bases are TGCGCCAGCAGCTTTGCTGGGCAGGGGAATGAAAAACTGTTTTTT. Filled out from reference TRBV5-1 and TRBJ1-4, the complete variable domain reads KAGVTQTPRYLIKTRGQQVTLSCSPISGHRSVSWYQQTPGQGLQFLFEYFSETQRNKGNFPGRFSGRQFSNSRSEMNVSTLELGDSALYLCASSFAGQGNEKLFFGSGTQLSVL.

The gene calls are TRBV2 and TRBJ2-3; D gene uncertain. Trimming left V 3 bases short and J 3 bases short, with 10 bases between. This CDR3 is built from 14 residues. CDR1 and CDR2 from the germline V gene are SNHLY and FYNNEI. The CDR3 reads CASSDLLPTDTQYF. The CDR3 DNA reads as TGTGCCAGCAGTGACCTTCTCCCTACAGATACGCAGTATTTT.

This sequence joins TRBV7-9 and TRBJ1-3, with D possibly TRBD1 on 6 matching bases. The V gene lost 7 bases and the J gene lost 4 bases, with 17 bases spanning the gap. The V gene's germline CDR1 is SEHNR and CDR2 FQNEAQ (reference sequence). The CDR3 contains 15 residues. Here the CDR3 reads CASTRRRTDGNTIYF. The CDR3 coding sequence is TGTGCCAGCACTAGAAGAAGGACAGACGGAAACACCATATATTTT.

The chain has TRBV7-9 and TRBJ2-1; TRBD2 matches 12 bases. The CDR3 length is 15 residues. J was trimmed by 5 bases and V by 5 bases; bases with no gene match: 4. Germline CDR1 is SEHNR and CDR2 is FQNEAQ (reference sequence). The CDR3 sequence is CASSLGLAGNNEQFF. The CDR3 nucleotides read TGTGCCAGCAGCCTTGGACTAGCGGGGAACAATGAGCAGTTCTTC.

The V call is TRBV10-3, the J call TRBJ2-7; TRBD2 matches at 11 bases. J gave up 6 bases and V 5 bases, and 30 bases lay outside the gene matches. Germline V lookup: CDR1 ENHRY, CDR2 SYGVKD. The CDR3 runs 22 residues. The CDR3 bases are TGTGCCATCAGTCCATTAGGGCGGGGGTCTAGCGGGAGGTCCTTCGGGGTCGGCGAGCAGTACTTC. Translation gives CAISPLGRGSSGRSFGVGEQYF.

The chain uses TRBV27 and TRBJ2-2, with a tentative D call TRBD1 (5 bases). The length of the CDR3 is 15 residues. The germline gives CDR1 MNHEY, CDR2 SMNVEV (reference sequence). The V gene lost 4 bases and the J gene lost 4 bases, with 13 bases spanning the gap. The CDR3: CASSSPGLGTGELFF. In DNA form, the CDR3 reads TGTGCCAGCAGTTCCCCAGGGCTGGGCACCGGGGAGCTGTTTTTT.

The rearrangement uses TRBV19 and TRBJ1-6; 11 bases are a match to TRBD1. This CDR3 is built from 15 residues. Trimming removed 5 bases from V and 5 bases from J; junction bases left unmatched: 2. Germline V gene data show CDR1 as LNHDA and CDR2 as SQIVND (reference sequence). This CDR3 reads CASSGQGAHNSPLHF. The DNA of the CDR3 is TGTGCCAGTAGTGGACAGGGGGCGCATAATTCACCCCTCCACTTT. The full variable domain, its missing parts supplied by reference TRBV19 and TRBJ1-6, is DGGITQSPKYLFRKEGQNVTLSCEQNLNHDAMYWYRQDPGQGLRLIYYSQIVNDFQKGDIAEGYSVSREKKESFPLTVTSAQKNPTAFYLCASSGQGAHNSPLHFGNGTRLTVT.